The 29 T cell receptor beta chains given below trace back to one sample, sequenced in a study of T cell repertoires in cytomegalovirus infection. TCRdb analysed the reads with MiXCR anew, one entry per CDR3 protein. In the table there are about 530,000 distinct CDR3 sequences, around 27% of which are singletons. The sample consisted of PBMCs. The receptors originated from a human donor in good health (CMV status not recorded). Some clones in this sample may be carry-over from other donors' samples.

In this sample, this clonotype turned up a few times. The V call is TRBV12-5, the J call TRBJ2-1; 7 bases are a match to TRBD1. This CDR3 has 15 residues. J was trimmed by 1 base and V by 5 bases; bases with no gene match: 5. Germline V CDR1 and CDR2: LGHNT, FRNRAP. CDR3 in DNA: TGTGCTAGTGGTCCATTGACAGGGTCCTACAATGAGCAGTTCTTC. Translated, it gives CASGPLTGSYNEQFF.

The table lists this clonotype with many counts. The rearrangement links TRBV7-2 to TRBJ1-4, with D tentatively TRBD1 (5 bases). The CDR3 has 15 amino acids. V lost 5 bases to trimming and J lost 8 bases, with 18 bases between them. Germline-derived CDR1 and CDR2 are SGHTA and FQGNSA. CDR3: CASSVSILDSEKLFF. The CDR3 bases are TGTGCCAGCAGCGTTAGTATCCTCGACAGCGAAAAACTGTTTTTT.

The J gene is TRBJ2-1, the V gene TRBV13; D is uncertain. CDR1 PRHDT and CDR2 FYEKMQ come from the germline V gene (reference sequence). With 4 bases removed from V and 0 bases from J, the gap between germline ends came to 19 bases. The CDR3 has 18 amino acids. The CDR3 DNA follows: TGTGCCAGCAGCTCGGGCTCTCTATCTTCCAGCTCCTACAATGAGCAGTTCTTC. This translates into CASSSGSLSSSSYNEQFF. Drawing the rest from reference TRBV13 and TRBJ2-1, the complete variable domain is AAGVIQSPRHLIKEKRETATLKCYPIPRHDTVYWYQQGPGQDPQFLISFYEKMQSDKGSIPDRFSAQQFSDYHSELNMSSLELGDSALYFCASSSGSLSSSSYNEQFFGPGTRLTVL.

This clonotype showed up just a few times. The chain uses TRBV4-1 and TRBJ2-7; D is possibly TRBD1 (6 bases). V was clipped by 0 bases and J by 3 bases, with 12 bases between them. CDR3 length: 15 amino acids. The germline CDR1 and CDR2 sequences are MGHRA and YSYEKL. This CDR3 reads CASSQDTGSLYEQYF. CDR3 nucleotides: TGCGCCAGCAGCCAAGATACAGGGTCCCTCTACGAGCAGTACTTC.

V is TRBV30 and J is TRBJ2-5; D is unclear. CDR1 GTSNPN and CDR2 SVGIG come from the germline V gene (reference sequence). CDR3 length: 14 residues. V gave up 1 base and J gave up 5 bases, with 14 bases separating them. The CDR3 DNA reads TGTGCCTGGAGTGAAAGGCTACAGAAGGAGACCCAGTACTTC. It specifies CAWSERLQKETQYF. Together with reference TRBV30 and TRBJ2-5, the CDR3 gives the full variable domain: SQTIHQWPATLVQPVGSPLSLECTVEGTSNPNLYWYRQAAGRGLQLLFYSVGIGQISSEVPQNLSASRPQDRQFILSSKKLLLSDSGFYLCAWSERLQKETQYFGPGTRLLVL.

There are a few counts of this clonotype. This chain connects TRBV28 to TRBJ1-5, with 10 bases identical to TRBD1. The CDR3 is 14 amino acids. V gave up 6 bases and J gave up 4 bases; unmatched junction bases: 3. From germline, CDR1 is MDHEN and CDR2 SYDVKM. The CDR3 is CASRRQGANQPQHF. The CDR3 nucleotides are TGTGCCAGCAGGAGACAGGGGGCGAATCAGCCCCAGCATTTT.

For the CDR3, the DNA is TGTGCCAGCAGTTACCTACGGGAGGTAACCAATGAGCAGTTCTTC. Translated: CASSYLREVTNEQFF. The V call is TRBV6-2 or TRBV6-3, the J call TRBJ2-1, with 7 bases that match TRBD2. J was trimmed by 6 bases and V by 2 bases; bases with no gene match: 7. CDR3 size: 15 residues. CDR1 is MNHEY, CDR2 SVGEGT, per germline.

V gene TRBV27 combines with J gene TRBJ1-2; D unclear. Trimming took 0 bases from V and 4 from J, leaving 6 bases between them. This CDR3 region has 13 residues. The germline V gene encodes CDR1 MNHEY and CDR2 SMNVEV (reference sequence). The CDR3 sequence: CASSLSGFYGYTF. CDR3 sequence (DNA): TGTGCCAGCAGTTTATCCGGGTTCTATGGCTACACCTTC.

The chain employs TRBV6-1 and TRBJ2-1; D call uncertain. The CDR3 totals 12 residues. Trimming took off 2 bases at V and 9 bases at J, with 8 bases between the two ends. CDR1 is MNHNS, CDR2 SASEGT, per germline. The CDR3 DNA sequence: TGTGCCAGCAGTGAATCGCAGACTGAGCAGTTCTTC. Protein sequence: CASSESQTEQFF.

For this clonotype: This may stem from a read error, because a much larger clone lies one nucleotide away. This rearrangement joins TRBV7-9 to TRBJ1-1; TRBD1 aligns across 9 bases. The germline V gene encodes CDR1 SEHNR and CDR2 FQNEAQ (reference sequence). The CDR3 is 15 residues long. CDR3 DNA sequence: TGTGCCAGCAGCCCCGGACAGGGGTTGGACACTGACGCTTTCTTT. The encoded protein is CASSPGQGLDTDAFF.

The chain joins TRBV19 to TRBJ2-1; 12 bases are shared with TRBD2. The CDR3 sequence is 16 residues long. The V segment lost 3 bases and the J segment 9 bases; nucleotides outside the gene matches: 9. Germline assignment: CDR1 LNHDA and CDR2 SQIVND (reference sequence). Here the CDR3 reads CASSIRMELAGGEQFF. DNA of the CDR3: TGTGCCAGTAGTATCCGTATGGAACTAGCGGGAGGTGAGCAGTTCTTC.

Here the CDR3 reads CSASRVTRRTDTQYF. For the CDR3, the DNA is TGCAGTGCCTCCCGGGTCACACGCCGCACAGATACGCAGTATTTT. The genes are TRBV20-1 and TRBJ2-3; no clear D gene. Germline values: CDR1 DFQATT, CDR2 SNEGSKA (reference sequence). The CDR3 is made up of 15 amino acids. Between the trimmed V and J ends, which lost 6 bases and 1 base, there was a span of 17 bases.

Points on this clonotype: At one of its ends the junction is not consistent with the germline gene, which may arise from a read error. J is TRBJ2-1 and V is TRBV19, with 7 positions matching TRBD2. CDR1 and CDR2 (germline): LNHDA, SQIVND (reference sequence). The CDR3 contains 15 residues. CDR3 DNA: TGTGACAGTAGTATAGGCGGGAGAGTCTACAATGAGCAGTTCTTC. This sequence encodes CDSSIGGRVYNEQFF.

This clonotype was seen a few times. V is TRBV7-2 and J is TRBJ2-2; D might be TRBD2 (6 bases). V dropped 5 bases and J dropped 7 bases, with 17 bases sitting between them. Per the germline V gene, CDR1 is SGHTA and CDR2 is FQGNSA. The CDR3 spans 15 residues. This chain's CDR3 is CASSPRTIGGGELFF. DNA for the CDR3: TGTGCCAGCAGCCCGCGGACTATCGGCGGCGGGGAGCTGTTTTTT.

The gene calls are TRBV7-2 and TRBJ1-6; D is possibly TRBD1 (5 bases). CDR1 is SGHTA, CDR2 FQGNSA, per germline. V was shortened by 2 bases and J by 6 bases, with 11 bases between the two germline ends. The CDR3 consists of 15 residues. The chain's CDR3 is CASSLTAGSNSPLHF. In DNA, the CDR3 is TGTGCCAGCAGCTTAACGGCAGGGTCTAATTCACCCCTCCACTTT.

The chain is built from TRBV5-1 and TRBJ2-3; 7 positions match TRBD1. V trimming: 3 bases; J trimming: 0 bases; junction bases outside the gene matches: 7. This CDR3 contains 16 residues. Germline CDR1 is SGHRS and CDR2 is YFSETQ. CDR3 bases: TGCGCCAGCAGCTACCGACAGGGACCTAGCACAGATACGCAGTATTTT. Translating gives CASSYRQGPSTDTQYF.

V gene TRBV5-6 combines with J gene TRBJ1-2; unclear D gene. Germline lookup yields CDR1 SGHDT and CDR2 YYEEEE. The V gene lost 0 bases and the J gene lost 8 bases, with 8 bases spanning the gap. The CDR3 totals 12 residues. In nucleotides, the CDR3 is TGTGCCAGCAGCTTGGAGCCTTGGGGCTACACCTTC. Protein product: CASSLEPWGYTF.

The table lists this clonotype with a few counts. The chain is built from TRBV5-4 and TRBJ2-5, with 7 bases aligning to TRBD2. The CDR3 runs to 16 residues. Germline values: CDR1 SGHNT, CDR2 YYREEE (reference sequence). J was trimmed by 3 bases and V by 4 bases; bases with no gene match: 12. This CDR3 reads CASSRVGFAGEETQYF. In DNA, the CDR3 is TGTGCCAGCAGCCGGGTAGGGTTTGCGGGAGAAGAGACCCAGTACTTC.

This clonotype occurred a few times. The rearrangement links TRBV12-5 to TRBJ2-5; no clear D gene. The germline V gene encodes CDR1 LGHNT and CDR2 FRNRAP. The V and J ends lost 5 bases and 2 bases respectively, with 30 bases between them. The CDR3 consists of 20 residues. The CDR3: CASGLLPLQATSRAQETQYF. As DNA, the CDR3 is TGTGCTAGTGGTCTACTCCCCCTCCAAGCCACTTCGCGTGCGCAAGAGACCCAGTACTTC.

The J gene is TRBJ2-7, the V gene TRBV10-3; TRBD1 is a possible D gene (6 bases). This CDR3 has 14 residues. Trimming removed 3 bases from V and 0 bases from J, with 9 bases in between. CDR1 is ENHRY and CDR2 is SYGVKD in the germline V gene. CDR3 sequence: CAISELTGSYEQYF. The DNA for the CDR3 is TGTGCCATCAGTGAACTGACAGGCTCCTACGAGCAGTACTTC.

The chain links TRBV6-2 or TRBV6-3 to TRBJ2-5; 10 bases line up with TRBD2. Losses at the gene ends were 6 bases for V and 5 bases for J; bases not matched to a gene: 12. The CDR3 extends over 16 amino acids. Germline assignment: CDR1 MNHEY and CDR2 SVGEGT. CDR3: CASRLASGRTWETQYF. CDR3 sequence (DNA): TGTGCCAGCAGGCTCGCTAGCGGGAGAACGTGGGAGACCCAGTACTTC.

This sequence joins TRBV7-4 and TRBJ1-4, with D possibly TRBD1 on 5 matching bases. The germline V gene encodes CDR1 SGHVT and CDR2 SQSDAQ. Deletions cut 1 base from V and 5 bases from J, with 14 bases between. The CDR3 contains 16 residues. Here the CDR3 reads CASSLVRGVTNEKLFF. Written as DNA, the CDR3 is TGTGCCAGCAGCTTAGTACGGGGGGTTACCAATGAAAAACTGTTTTTT. The full variable domain, rest sourced from reference TRBV7-4 and TRBJ1-4, is GAGVSQSPRYKVAKRGRDVALRCDSISGHVTLYWYRQTLGQGSEVLTYSQSDAQRDKSGRPSGRFSAERPERSVSTLKIQRTEQGDSAVYLCASSLVRGVTNEKLFFGSGTQLSVL.

The chain carries TRBV29-1 and TRBJ1-1; tentative D call: TRBD1 (6 bases). Looked up from germline, CDR1 is SQVTM and CDR2 is ANQGSEA. The CDR3 loop spans 15 amino acids. Trimming removed 0 bases at V and 4 bases at J, with 15 bases between. DNA of the CDR3: TGCAGCGTTGAAGATCTTTGGGGGGCGGGCACTGAAGCTTTCTTT. Translating gives CSVEDLWGAGTEAFF.

V and J are TRBV29-1 and TRBJ2-1; 14 bases map to TRBD2. CDR1 is SQVTM, CDR2 ANQGSEA, per germline. CDR3 size: 15 residues. V was pared by 6 bases and J by 9 bases, with 10 bases of the junction left unmatched. CDR3 in DNA: TGCAGCGTGGGACTGCGACTAGCGGGAGGGGTTGAGCAGTTCTTC. As protein: CSVGLRLAGGVEQFF.

In this sample, this clonotype turned up many times. The chain combines TRBV7-8 with TRBJ1-1; no definite D call. This CDR3 spans 14 amino acids. Germline V gene sequence: CDR1 SGHVS, CDR2 FQNEAQ. V was trimmed by 5 bases and J by 1 base, leaving 11 bases between them. The CDR3 region is CASSPTSKNTEAFF. CDR3 nucleotides: TGTGCCAGCAGCCCCACGTCTAAGAACACTGAAGCTTTCTTT.

This chain uses TRBV30 with TRBJ2-4, with D uncertain. CDR3 length: 15 residues. The V gene lost 0 bases and the J gene lost 7 bases, with 16 bases spanning the gap. CDR1 is GTSNPN and CDR2 is SVGIG in the germline V gene (reference sequence). CDR3 nucleotide sequence: TGTGCCTGGAGTGTACGAGACACTCGGAGTAACATTCAGTACTTC. Protein sequence: CAWSVRDTRSNIQYF.

This clonotype was detected only a few times. The chain is built from TRBV27 and TRBJ1-4; 10 bases match TRBD1. From germline, CDR1 is MNHEY and CDR2 SMNVEV (reference sequence). The ends lost 5 bases at V and 6 bases at J; junction bases unmatched: 9. The CDR3 has 16 amino acids. The CDR3 region has the DNA TGTGCCAGCAGTCCTCTAGGGGGGACAGGGGATGAAAAACTGTTTTTT. As protein: CASSPLGGTGDEKLFF.

This sequence joins TRBV6-8 and TRBJ2-3; TRBD2 is a possible D gene (6 bases). V dropped 6 bases and J dropped 3 bases, with 22 bases sitting between them. This CDR3 has 17 amino acids. Germline CDR1 and CDR2: MNHGY and SAAAGT. The chain's CDR3 is CASSHPGSGLSTDTQYF. In nucleotides, the CDR3 is TGTGCCAGCAGCCACCCGGGGAGCGGGCTTTCAACAGATACGCAGTATTTT.

The CDR3 loop reads CAISEGGNDEQFF. The CDR3 coding sequence is TGTGCCATCAGTGAGGGGGGGAACGATGAGCAGTTCTTC. J is TRBJ2-1 and V is TRBV10-3; tentative D call: TRBD2 (6 bases). The CDR3 spans 13 residues. Germline V gene sequence: CDR1 ENHRY, CDR2 SYGVKD. V lost 2 bases, J lost 8 bases, and 10 bases lay in between.